This is a list of T cell receptor beta chains from one sample in a study of cytomegalovirus exposure and HLA in healthy donors. The assay was immunoSEQ multiplex PCR, and TCRdb's table has in-frame clones only and misses some. The table shows about 110,000 clones, with under 85% occurring only once. Sequenced sample: PBMCs. These receptors were obtained from a man aged 40-50 years in good health and CMV-seronegative. The CDR3 runs from the conserved cysteine through the conserved F or W. The order of the fields is V gene, clone size, D gene, CDR3 length, J gene, CDR3 protein, CDR3 DNA. D genes are given only for firm matches. Clone sizes are given selectively: once, few, many, or a class where the clone is expanded.

TRBV7-9	-	TRBD1	14	TRBJ1-2	CASTWGTGGDGYTF	TGTGCCAGCACCTGGGGGACAGGGGGAGATGGCTACACCTTC
TRBV7-6	-	-	13	TRBJ1-6	CPSSRVVVSPLHF	TGTCCCAGCAGCCGAGTCGTCGTTTCACCCCTCCACTTT
TRBV7-3	-	TRBD2	16	TRBJ2-3	CASSLTGGESTDTQYF	TGTGCCAGCAGCTTAACCGGGGGGGAAAGCACAGATACGCAGTATTTT
TRBV6-1	-	TRBD1	16	TRBJ2-6	CASSATTGVGANVLTF	TGTGCCAGCAGTGCCACCACAGGGGTCGGGGCCAACGTCCTGACTTTC
TRBV15	-	-	16	TRBJ1-6	CATSREKYIYNSPLHF	TGTGCCACCAGCAGAGAAAAATACATCTATAATTCACCCCTCCACTTT
TRBV27	-	-	13	TRBJ2-1	CASSLFVYNEQFF	TGTGCCAGCAGTTTATTCGTTTACAATGAGCAGTTCTTC
TRBV5-1	-	TRBD2	18	TRBJ2-3	CASSPGVAGQTSTDTQYF	TGCGCCAGCAGCCCCGGGGTAGCGGGGCAGACTAGCACAGATACGCAGTATTTT
TRBV19	few	TRBD1	16	TRBJ2-2	CASSIKGTGRTGELFF	TGTGCCAGTAGTATTAAGGGGACAGGGAGGACCGGGGAGCTGTTTTTT
TRBV19	-	TRBD1	15	TRBJ2-7	CASSEGQGSAYEQYF	TGTGCCAGTAGTGAAGGACAGGGGTCCGCCTACGAGCAGTACTTC
TRBV7-2	-	TRBD1	14	TRBJ1-2	CASSDRGLPYGYTF	TGTGCCAGCAGCGACAGGGGGCTACCCTATGGCTACACCTTC
TRBV6-1	-	-	14	TRBJ2-5	CASSEAPSPGTQYF	TGTGCCAGCAGTGAAGCGCCTAGCCCGGGAACCCAGTACTTC
TRBV6-5	-	-	14	TRBJ2-1	CASSYSGSNNEQFF	TGTGCCAGCAGTTACTCGGGCAGTAACAATGAGCAGTTCTTC
TRBV7-9	-	TRBD2	16	TRBJ2-3	CASSLAGRGVADTQYF	TGTGCCAGCAGCTTAGCCGGACGGGGGGTCGCAGATACGCAGTATTTT
TRBV7-9	few	-	14	TRBJ1-5	CASSFGRDNQPQHF	TGTGCCAGCAGCTTTGGGAGGGACAATCAGCCCCAGCATTTT
TRBV7-3	-	-	18	TRBJ2-6	CASSLAGHVSSGANVLTF	TGTGCCAGCAGCTTAGCCGGACATGTAAGCTCTGGGGCCAACGTCCTGACTTTC
TRBV21-1	-	-	8	TRBJ1-1	CAGQGAFF	TGTGCCGGGCAAGGAGCTTTCTTT
TRBV7-9	-	TRBD1	15	TRBJ1-6	CASSPPGQGNSPLHF	TGTGCCAGCAGCCCACCGGGACAGGGTAATTCACCCCTCCACTTT
TRBV5-6	few	TRBD2	15	TRBJ2-1	CASSLGRGGRDEQFF	TGTGCCAGCAGCTTGGGGCGGGGGGGCCGAGATGAGCAGTTCTTC
TRBV5-1	-	-	15	TRBJ2-3	CASSPGAEVGNTQYF	TGCGCCAGCAGCCCGGGAGCCGAGGTGGGGAATACGCAGTATTTT
TRBV5-4	-	-	14	TRBJ2-2	CASSLAPGTGELFF	TGTGCCAGCAGCTTGGCCCCAGGGACCGGGGAGCTGTTTTTT
TRBV4-1	-	-	16	TRBJ1-1	CASSQVELGVNTEAFF	TGCGCCAGCAGCCAAGTAGAGTTAGGGGTCAACACTGAAGCTTTCTTT
TRBV18	-	-	19	TRBJ1-1	CASSPRVVSGQSTNTEAFF	TGTGCCAGCTCACCACGGGTCGTTTCAGGGCAGAGTACGAACACTGAAGCTTTCTTT
TRBV18	-	TRBD1	18	TRBJ2-6	CASSLSGTGVSGANVLTF	TGTGCCAGCTCACTATCCGGGACAGGCGTCTCTGGGGCCAACGTCCTGACTTTC
TRBV5-1	-	TRBD1	14	TRBJ1-6	CASSLVRGDSPLHF	TGCGCCAGCAGCTTGGTCAGGGGGGATTCACCCCTCCACTTT
TRBV27	few	-	17	TRBJ1-5	CASSPAFTGTTWQPQHF	TGTGCCAGCAGTCCCGCCTTTACAGGGACAACTTGGCAGCCCCAGCATTTT
TRBV5-1	-	-	14	TRBJ2-5	CASSPGTRQETQYF	TGCGCCAGCAGCCCAGGGACACGGCAAGAGACCCAGTACTTC
TRBV10-2	-	TRBD2	17	TRBJ2-3	CASSTLSQRGDTDTQYF	TGCGCCAGCAGTACCCTCTCCCAGCGGGGGGACACAGATACGCAGTATTTT
TRBV5-1	-	-	13	TRBJ2-3	CASSLVSTDTQYF	TGCGCCAGCAGCTTGGTGTCGACAGATACGCAGTATTTT
TRBV28	-	TRBD1	15	TRBJ2-1	CASSLWGTGYHEQFF	TGTGCCAGCAGTTTATGGGGGACAGGGTATCATGAGCAGTTCTTC
TRBV11-2	-	-	18	TRBJ2-1	CASSFPSSPNYHYNEQFF	TGTGCCAGCAGCTTTCCTTCTAGCCCAAACTATCATTACAATGAGCAGTTCTTC
TRBV2	-	-	11	TRBJ2-7	CASSVEDEQYF	TGTGCCAGCAGTGTAGAGGACGAGCAGTACTTC
TRBV5-1	-	-	11	TRBJ1-2	CASNRDYGYTF	TGCGCCAGCAACAGGGACTATGGCTACACCTTC
TRBV18	-	TRBD1	14	TRBJ2-7	CASSPGTGDYEQYF	TGTGCCAGCTCACCCGGGACAGGGGACTACGAGCAGTACTTC
TRBV27	-	TRBD1	13	TRBJ1-5	CASSDRENQPQHF	TGTGCCAGCAGCGACAGGGAGAATCAGCCCCAGCATTTT
TRBV5-5	-	-	17	TRBJ1-2	CASTLEGRPVFNYGYTF	TGTGCCAGCACCCTCGAAGGGAGGCCAGTCTTTAACTATGGCTACACCTTC
TRBV4-3	few	-	15	TRBJ2-7	CASSQEAAGLDEQYF	TGCGCCAGCAGCCAAGAGGCGGCAGGGCTCGACGAGCAGTACTTC
TRBV5-1	-	TRBD1	16	TRBJ1-1	CASSWGGQGAGTEAFF	TGCGCCAGCAGCTGGGGGGGACAGGGGGCCGGCACTGAAGCTTTCTTT
TRBV11-2	few	TRBD1	16	TRBJ1-4	CASSSPGGVANEKLFF	TGTGCCAGCAGCTCACCAGGGGGCGTAGCAAATGAAAAACTGTTTTTT
TRBV27	-	TRBD1	15	TRBJ2-7	CASSTQGASIDEQYF	TGTGCCAGCAGTACTCAGGGGGCGTCTATCGACGAGCAGTACTTC
TRBV4-2	-	-	18	TRBJ1-2	CASSQDLTADPSNYGYTF	TGTGCCAGCAGCCAAGATCTCACAGCGGATCCTTCTAACTATGGCTACACCTTC
TRBV9	-	TRBD2	15	TRBJ2-5	CASSVAASGGETQYF	TGTGCCAGCAGCGTAGCGGCTAGCGGGGGGGAGACCCAGTACTTC
TRBV7-3	-	TRBD1	15	TRBJ1-2	CASSVGQGRNYGYTF	TGTGCCAGCAGCGTCGGACAGGGTCGTAACTATGGCTACACCTTC
TRBV27	-	TRBD1	13	TRBJ1-1	CASTPTGHTEAFF	TGTGCCAGCACCCCGACAGGGCACACTGAAGCTTTCTTT
TRBV13	-	TRBD1	13	TRBJ1-2	CASSQDRGYGYTF	TGTGCCAGCAGTCAGGACAGGGGTTATGGCTACACCTTC
TRBV4-3	few	-	15	TRBJ1-2	CASSQGAQGHYGYTF	TGCGCCAGCAGCCAAGGGGCGCAGGGGCACTATGGCTACACCTTC
TRBV29-1	-	TRBD1	13	TRBJ1-4	CSVETGMNEKLFF	TGCAGCGTTGAGACAGGGATGAATGAAAAACTGTTTTTT
TRBV4-3	once	-	13	TRBJ2-7	CASSQDSEHEQYF	TGCGCCAGCAGCCAAGATTCCGAGCACGAGCAGTACTTC
TRBV5-4	-	-	15	TRBJ1-6	CASSLKGVGASPLHF	TGTGCCAGCAGCTTAAAGGGGGTAGGAGCTTCACCCCTCCACTTT
TRBV28	-	-	13	TRBJ1-1	CASRTPGNTEAFF	TGTGCCAGCAGGACCCCGGGGAACACTGAAGCTTTCTTT
TRBV5-5	few	-	17	TRBJ2-6	CASSPEGAQAGANVLTF	TGTGCCAGCAGCCCGGAGGGGGCGCAAGCCGGGGCCAACGTCCTGACTTTC
TRBV5-6	-	-	16	TRBJ2-5	CASSLARQAYQETQYF	TGTGCCAGCAGCTTGGCCAGACAAGCCTACCAAGAGACCCAGTACTTC
TRBV29-1	few	TRBD1	12	TRBJ2-1	CSVDRGNNEQFF	TGCAGCGTGGACAGGGGAAACAATGAGCAGTTCTTC
TRBV9	-	-	15	TRBJ2-5	CASSVEPFIQETQYF	TGTGCCAGCAGCGTAGAGCCGTTTATCCAAGAGACCCAGTACTTC
TRBV7-9	-	-	12	TRBJ2-3	CASSFPPDTQYF	TGTGCCAGCAGCTTTCCCCCGGATACGCAGTATTTT
TRBV19	-	-	13	TRBJ1-1	CASSTQGPTEAFF	TGTGCCAGTAGTACCCAGGGGCCCACTGAAGCTTTCTTT